A selection of T cell receptor beta chains follows, all from one sample in a study of metastatic and nonmetastatic thyroid tumors. TCRdb re-called clones via MiXCR from the PCR reads. Found here are about 39,000 clones, less than 20% of them singletons; the top ten hold about 20%. Sequenced input: blood. Receptors originate from a female donor with papillary thyroid cancer or a benign thyroid nodule (not recorded which). Some clones in this sample may be carry-over from other donors' samples. The CDR3 runs from the conserved cysteine through the conserved F or W. Each record gives: V gene, clone size, D gene, J gene, CDR3 DNA, CDR3 protein. The D gene is left open where the match is weak. Size is omitted from some rows. Given values are once, few, many or a class for expanded clones.

>TRBV7-8|many|TRBD2|TRBJ2-5
TGTGCCAGCAGCGAAGGACTAGCGGGACTGCAAGAGACCCAGTACTTC
CASSEGLAGLQETQYF
>TRBV5-1|NA|NA|TRBJ1-1
TGCGCCAGCAGCCGGGGGGGTGGAGCAGGTACTGAAGCTTTCTTT
CASSRGGGAGTEAFF
>TRBV2|few|TRBD2|TRBJ2-2
TGTGCCAGCAGTGAACGTTCGTGGCAACGGGCTAGCGGGAGAATCGGGGAGCTGTTTTTT
CASSERSWQRASGRIGELFF
>TRBV29-1|many|NA|TRBJ1-1
TGCAGCGTTGACGCGGGGCTGAACACTGAAGCTTTCTTT
CSVDAGLNTEAFF
>TRBV20-1|NA|NA|TRBJ2-1
TGCAGTGCTGCCAGCGTTCTCAGCTCCTACAATGAGCGGTTCTTC
CSAASVLSSYNERFF
>TRBV11-1|many|TRBD1|TRBJ1-2
TGTGCCAGCAGCTTAGGGACAGGGGATGGCTACACCTTC
CASSLGTGDGYTF
>TRBV27|NA|TRBD1|TRBJ1-1
TGTGCCAGCAGCTTTCTTAACCCGACAGGGGGCAATTGGAACACTGAAGCTTTCTTT
CASSFLNPTGGNWNTEAFF
>TRBV7-2|NA|NA|TRBJ2-3
TGTGCCAGCAGCCTTGGGGGAGGTCGGGGAGATACGCAGTATTTT
CASSLGGGRGDTQYF
>TRBV28|few|TRBD1|TRBJ1-2
TGTGCCAGCAGAGCCAATACCGCAGGGGGCTGGGTCTACACCTTC
CASRANTAGGWVYTF
>TRBV2|NA|NA|TRBJ1-5
TGTTCCAGCAGCGAGTCCCGCCAGGAAGGTCAGCCCCAGCATTTT
CSSSESRQEGQPQHF
>TRBV28|few|NA|TRBJ2-6
TGTGCCAGCAGTTCCCCAGGGGCGCTCGGGGCCAACGTCCTGACTTTC
CASSSPGALGANVLTF
>TRBV20-1|NA|TRBD2|TRBJ2-1
TGCAGTGCTTGTACTAGCGGGAGGCTAAGCAATGAGCAGTTCTTC
CSACTSGRLSNEQFF
>TRBV19|many|NA|TRBJ1-3
TGTGCCAGTAGTATCGGACAGCTTGGAAACACCATATATTTT
CASSIGQLGNTIYF
>TRBV5-6|few|TRBD1|TRBJ2-2
TGTGCCAGCAGCTTGGGGGCAGGGGGTGACACCGGGGAGCTGTTTTTT
CASSLGAGGDTGELFF
>TRBV5-1|many|NA|TRBJ1-2
TGCGCCAGCAGCTCCACGACAGGTTTTGGAGGCTACACCTTC
CASSSTTGFGGYTF
>TRBV2|NA|NA|TRBJ2-7
TGTGCCAGCAGTGTTGGGGTGGGAGCCTCGGGAGAAGAGCAGTACTTC
CASSVGVGASGEEQYF
>TRBV7-8|many|NA|TRBJ1-1
TGTGCCAGCAGCTTAGCGACGTCCTCGAACACTGAAGCTTTCTTT
CASSLATSSNTEAFF
>TRBV10-3|many|NA|TRBJ1-3
TGTGCCATTCTCCCGGGAGGTGGAAACACCATATATTTT
CAILPGGGNTIYF
>TRBV7-6|many|NA|TRBJ2-3
TGTGCCAGCAGCTTAGGCACAGATACGCAGTATTTT
CASSLGTDTQYF
>TRBV6-1|many|NA|TRBJ1-1
TGTGCCAGCAGTCCTCGTATGAACACTGAAGCTTTCTTT
CASSPRMNTEAFF
>TRBV28|few|NA|TRBJ1-1
TGTGCCAGCAGTTCGGGATGTTGGAACACTGAAGCTTTCTTT
CASSSGCWNTEAFF
>TRBV5-5|NA|NA|TRBJ1-1
TGTGCCAGCGAACGCCAACAGGGTCGCACTGAAGCTTTCTTT
CASERQQGRTEAFF
>TRBV7-9|few|NA|TRBJ1-3
TGTGCCAGCAGCCTGGGACGGACAGGAAACACCATATATTTT
CASSLGRTGNTIYF
>TRBV2|many|TRBD1|TRBJ2-2
TGTGCCAGCAGTCCCGACAGGGGGGGCACCGGGGAGCTGTTTTTT
CASSPDRGGTGELFF
>TRBV28|many|TRBD1|TRBJ1-6
TGTGCCAGCAGTACACAGGGGTTGGGGTATAATTCACCCCTCCACTTT
CASSTQGLGYNSPLHF
>TRBV2|NA|TRBD1|TRBJ1-6
TGTGCCAGCAGCGGCCAGGACAGGGGGTTTTCACCCCTCCACTTT
CASSGQDRGFSPLHF
>TRBV9|many|TRBD2|TRBJ2-1
TGTGCCAGCAGCGTAGAGGGACTAGCGGGAGCCTACAATGAGCAGTTCTTC
CASSVEGLAGAYNEQFF
>TRBV10-1|NA|NA|TRBJ2-1
TGCGCCAGCAGTGATAATGGCCAACTAGTCTTAGTTTACAATGAGCAGTTCTTC
CASSDNGQLVLVYNEQFF
>TRBV20-1|NA|TRBD1|TRBJ1-4
TGCAGTGCCAGACAGGGAAGAGAAAAACTGTTTTTT
CSARQGREKLFF
>TRBV5-1|many|TRBD1|TRBJ2-3
TGCGCCAGCAGTCGGACAGGCACTAGCACAGATACGCAGTATTTT
CASSRTGTSTDTQYF
>TRBV6-1|NA|TRBD1|TRBJ1-5
TGTGCCAGCAGCCGACAGGGACGGGTTCAGCCCCAGCATTTT
CASSRQGRVQPQHF
>TRBV20-1|few|NA|TRBJ2-3
TGCAGTGATCGGGAAACGGGGTCACCCACAGATACGCAGTATTTT
CSDRETGSPTDTQYF
>TRBV12-3/TRBV12-4|many|TRBD1|TRBJ1-5
TGTGCCAGCAGAGGACAGGGAGTCCAGCCCCAGCATTTT
CASRGQGVQPQHF
>TRBV6-1|few|NA|TRBJ1-3
TGTGCCAGCAGTGCCCTTACCTCTGGAAACACCATATATTTT
CASSALTSGNTIYF